A selection of T cell receptor beta chains follows, all from one sample in a study of blood T cell repertoires in COVID-19. TCRdb's table, derived via immunoSEQ multiplex PCR, lists solely in-frame clones and lacks some. The sample lists under 150,000 clones, more than 75% occurring once. The sequenced sample was peripheral blood. These receptors all come from a man aged 60-69 years with COVID-19, enrolled during active disease. Each CDR3 is given with its conserved first and last residue. The D gene is left open where the match is weak. Size is stated for part of the rows, as once, few or many counts, or as a class when the clone is expanded.

cdr3_nt cdr3_aa clone_size j_call d_call v_call
TGTGCCAGCAGTGGTCTAGCGGGTTCAAGCTCCTACGAGCAGTACTTC CASSGLAGSSSYEQYF . TRBJ2-7 TRBD2 TRBV6-2/TRBV6-3
TGTGCCTGGATGCGGAACTACGAGCAGTACTTC CAWMRNYEQYF . TRBJ2-7 . TRBV30
TGCGCCAGCAGCTTGGAACTAGCGGGAGGGGACGAGCAGTTCTTC CASSLELAGGDEQFF . TRBJ2-1 TRBD2 TRBV5-1
TGCGCCAGCAGCTGGCTAGGCTGGGGAGCAGAGACCCAGTACTTC CASSWLGWGAETQYF . TRBJ2-5 . TRBV5-1
TGTGCCAGCAGCGCCGGGACTAGTCCTTACAATGAGCAGTTCTTC CASSAGTSPYNEQFF . TRBJ2-1 TRBD2 TRBV9
TGTGCCAGCAGTGAAACTGTGGTAGAGGAGCAGTACTTC CASSETVVEEQYF few TRBJ2-7 . TRBV2
TGTGCTAGTGGACTGACAGGGCTCTATGGCTACACCTTC CASGLTGLYGYTF . TRBJ1-2 TRBD1 TRBV12-5
TGCGCCAGCAGCTCACAGGGTGGGGAAGAAAAACTGTTTTTT CASSSQGGEEKLFF . TRBJ1-4 . TRBV5-1
TGTGCCAGCAGCTTAGTGGCTAGCGGGGACGATGAGCAGTTCTTC CASSLVASGDDEQFF . TRBJ2-1 TRBD2 TRBV7-2
TGTGCCTGGAGTGTAGGAGCGGGAGAGGGCGAGACCCAGTACTTC CAWSVGAGEGETQYF . TRBJ2-5 TRBD2 TRBV30